This T cell receptor beta chain originates from a study of T cell responses to AZD1222 COVID-19 vaccine. Per germline, CDR1 MRHNA and CDR2 SNTAGT. The CDR3 covers 14 residues. Trimming left V 0 bases short and J 2 bases short, with 6 bases between. Sequencing was performed with immunoSEQ multiplex PCR; in TCRdb, only in-frame clones are kept and a portion is missing. The table includes 95,000 to 150,000 clones, around 85% detected once. In the case of this clone: What it binds is unknown.

Overall study findings and caveats: The CD4 TCRs associated with vaccination extended across spike and predominated at 160-218 and 743-854. Donors skewed white British and female; clonal diversity was possibly underestimated.

Here the sequenced sample was peripheral blood, taken on day 0 of AZD1222 vaccination. The receptor's source is an adult in good health. V gene TRBV6-4 combines with J gene TRBJ2-3; D not certain. Here the CDR3 reads CASSDSIDTDTQYF. CDR3 sequence (DNA): TGTGCCAGCAGTGACTCGATAGACACAGATACGCAGTATTTT.